This T cell receptor (beta chain) was observed in a study of cytomegalovirus exposure and HLA in healthy donors. Findings and caveats of the study: 164 TCR beta chains were listed as cytomegalovirus-associated. Diagnosis of cytomegalovirus status made by the classifier reportedly showed high specificity and sensitivity.

Produced via immunoSEQ multiplex PCR; TCRdb's table is partial and in-frame only. Found here are approximately 210,000 clones, roughly 82% of them singletons; the top ten hold roughly 1.5%. Germline V CDR1 and CDR2: MNHEY, SMNVEV (reference sequence). V lost 3 bases to trimming and J lost 1 base, with 21 bases between them. The CDR3 has 18 amino acids. Comments on this clone: The antigen is not known.

The V gene is TRBV27, the J gene TRBJ1-2; D perhaps matches TRBD1 (5 bases). This TCR derives from a young woman in good health and CMV-seronegative. Input material: PBMCs. The CDR3 region is CASSLWGWGGISNYGYTF. DNA of the CDR3: TGTGCCAGCAGTTTGTGGGGTTGGGGGGGAATAAGTAACTATGGCTACACCTTC.